This T cell receptor (beta chain) was captured in a study of blood T cell repertoires in COVID-19. Study in general: Acute and convalescent COVID-19 specimens originated in the United States, Italy and Spain.

CDR3 size: 17 residues. Germline CDR1 reads SEHNR; CDR2 reads FQNEAQ (reference sequence). V lost 1 base, J lost 3 bases, and 11 bases stayed unmatched. TCRdb's table, derived via immunoSEQ multiplex PCR, lists solely in-frame clones and lacks some. The sample holds 70,000 to 90,000 clones, 74% seen once. The sequence was collected from a human donor with acute or convalescent COVID-19. The donor label of this sample is uncertain. Sequencing was performed on peripheral blood. The chain recombines TRBV7-9 with TRBJ1-1, with 7 bases identical to TRBD1. In nucleotides, the CDR3 is TGTGCCAGCAGCTTAGGCGGACAGGCCGAGGAGTACACTGAAGCTTTCTTT. This translates into CASSLGGQAEEYTEAFF.